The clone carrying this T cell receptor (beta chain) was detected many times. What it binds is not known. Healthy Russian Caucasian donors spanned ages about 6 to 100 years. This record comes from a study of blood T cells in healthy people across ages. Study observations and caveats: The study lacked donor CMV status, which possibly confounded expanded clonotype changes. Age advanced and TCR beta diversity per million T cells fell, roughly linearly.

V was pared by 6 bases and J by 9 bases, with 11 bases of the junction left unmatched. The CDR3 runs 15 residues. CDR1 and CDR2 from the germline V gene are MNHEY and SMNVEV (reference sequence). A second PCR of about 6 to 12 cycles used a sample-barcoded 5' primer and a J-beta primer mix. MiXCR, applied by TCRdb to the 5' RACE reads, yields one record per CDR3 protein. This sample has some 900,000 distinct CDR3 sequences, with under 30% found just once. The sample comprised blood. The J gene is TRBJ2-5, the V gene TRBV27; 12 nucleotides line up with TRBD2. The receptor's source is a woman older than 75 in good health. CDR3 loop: CASSPMTSGGTPQYF. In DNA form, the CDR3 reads TGTGCCAGCAGCCCGATGACTAGCGGGGGCACGCCCCAGTACTTC.